These 9 T cell receptor beta chains share one sample of origin, sequenced in a study of PD-L1 blockade in urothelial cancer (dated by TCRdb to the late 2010s). Receptor libraries were prepared by the immunoSEQ multiplex PCR assay. TCRdb took over this immuneACCESS table, retaining in-frame rearrangements with V and J assigned. Such tables are incomplete; in checked studies, under half of the missing clones stem from an unresolved V gene, and the remainder is unexplained. This sample has some 15,000 clones in its table, and approximately 87% of those were observed once. About 16% of the sample lies in the top ten. The material sequenced was PBMCs, taken around atezolizumab (anti-PD-L1) treatment. The receptor source for this set is a man in his sixties or seventies with urothelial cancer.

V usage is TRBV4-1 and J usage is TRBJ2-3, with a weak D call TRBD2 (6 bases). Trimming took off 4 bases at V and 2 bases at J, with 16 bases between the two ends. The germline CDR1 and CDR2 sequences are MGHRA and YSYEKL. The CDR3 is made up of 16 amino acids. CDR3 residues: CASSPLTGGATDTQYF. Written as DNA, the CDR3 is TGCGCCAGCAGCCCTCTGACCGGGGGTGCCACAGATACGCAGTATTTT.

V usage is TRBV6-1 and J usage is TRBJ2-7; no firm D call. Trimming shortened V by 6 bases and J by 2 bases, and 11 bases separated the two germline ends. The germline CDR1 and CDR2 sequences are MNHNS and SASEGT. There are 13 residues in the CDR3. The CDR3 sequence: CASSGIATYEQYF. As DNA, the CDR3 is TGTGCCAGCAGCGGTATAGCAACCTACGAGCAGTACTTC.

The chain combines TRBV30 with TRBJ1-1, with TRBD1 as a possible D gene (5 bases). Trimming took off 4 bases at V and 9 bases at J, with 12 bases between the two ends. This CDR3 spans 11 amino acids. Germline V CDR1 and CDR2: GTSNPN, SVGIG (reference sequence). The CDR3 loop reads CAWTKQVQAFF. The CDR3, as DNA: TGTGCCTGGACCAAACAGGTGCAAGCTTTCTTT.

The chain links TRBV30 to TRBJ2-7, with D possibly being TRBD2 (6 bases). Germline V gives CDR1 GTSNPN, CDR2 SVGIG (reference sequence). The CDR3 length is 13 residues. The ends were cut back, 3 bases at V and 4 bases at J, with 13 bases in the middle. The CDR3 nucleotides read TGTGCCTGGAGCCCCGGACTAAATTACGAGCAGTACTTC. Protein product: CAWSPGLNYEQYF.

The V and J genes are TRBV5-6 and TRBJ1-1; D gene uncertain. This CDR3 is built from 14 residues. V lost 0 bases and J 5 bases, leaving 11 bases between the germline ends. Germline CDR1 and CDR2: SGHDT and YYEEEE. The CDR3 DNA follows: TGTGCCAGCAGCTTGGCCGCGGGATGGACTGAAGCTTTCTTT. It encodes CASSLAAGWTEAFF.

This chain uses TRBV19 with TRBJ1-5; 7 bases fit TRBD1. V lost 4 bases and J lost 1; bases outside the gene matches: 4. From germline, CDR1 is LNHDA and CDR2 SQIVND (reference sequence). The CDR3 contains 15 residues. The chain's CDR3 is CASSTIGGSNQPQHF. The DNA for the CDR3 is TGTGCCAGTAGTACGATAGGGGGCAGCAATCAGCCCCAGCATTTT. The complete variable domain, with remaining parts taken from reference TRBV19 and TRBJ1-5, reads DGGITQSPKYLFRKEGQNVTLSCEQNLNHDAMYWYRQDPGQGLRLIYYSQIVNDFQKGDIAEGYSVSREKKESFPLTVTSAQKNPTAFYLCASSTIGGSNQPQHFGDGTRLSIL.

J is TRBJ2-5 and V is TRBV2; no clear D gene. In germline, CDR1 is SNHLY, CDR2 FYNNEI. This CDR3 is built from 12 residues. Trimming stripped 6 bases from V and 5 bases from J, with 10 bases between. The CDR3: CASRNLGETQYF. CDR3 bases: TGTGCCAGCAGAAACCTCGGGGAGACCCAGTACTTC.

The V and J genes are TRBV4-1 and TRBJ1-2; TRBD1 agrees at 8 bases. The V and J ends lost 1 base and 4 bases, in that order; junction bases with no gene match: 8. The germline gives CDR1 MGHRA, CDR2 YSYEKL. This CDR3 region has 16 residues. In nucleotides, the CDR3 is TGCGCCAGCAGCCAAGTGGGACAGGCCCTCTCCTATGGCTACACCTTC. The encoded protein is CASSQVGQALSYGYTF.

The chain links TRBV21-1 to TRBJ2-3; TRBD1, the table's D call, was not compared with the DNA. TRBV21-1 is labeled a pseudogene. This CDR3 region has 15 residues. The CDR3 DNA follows: TGTGCCAGCAGCAAGGACAGTGAGGCCCAATGGACGCAGTATTTT. Its translation: CASSKDSEAQWTQYF.